This TCR beta chain is from a study of neurological immune-mediated disorders. This clonotype was picked up many times. Time point here: longitudinal time-point 2. 5'RACE generated cDNA with 10-nucleotide random UMIs. TCRdb redid the calling of the 5' RACE reads with MiXCR, one entry per CDR3 protein. The sample lists 80,000 to 100,000 distinct CDR3 sequences, 5.8% occurring once. The CDR3 extends over 14 amino acids. Trimming removed 1 base at V and 8 bases at J, with 14 bases between. Germline V CDR1 and CDR2: DFQATT, SNEGSKA (reference sequence). The sequencing sample was made of PBMCs. The clonotype originates from a woman in her sixties or seventies with multiple sclerosis. The J gene is TRBJ1-4, the V gene TRBV20-1; D perhaps matches TRBD1 (5 bases). The DNA of the CDR3 is TGCAGTGCTAGAGTTATGCAGGGAGGAGAAAAACTGTTTTTT. Its protein is CSARVMQGGEKLFF.